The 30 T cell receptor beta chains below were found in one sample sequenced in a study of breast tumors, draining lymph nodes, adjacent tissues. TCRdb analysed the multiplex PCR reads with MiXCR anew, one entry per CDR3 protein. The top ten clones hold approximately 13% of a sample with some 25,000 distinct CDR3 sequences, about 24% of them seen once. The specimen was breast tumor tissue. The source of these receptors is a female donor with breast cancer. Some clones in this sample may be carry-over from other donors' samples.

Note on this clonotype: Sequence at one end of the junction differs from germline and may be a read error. In nucleotides, the CDR3 is TGCGCCAGCAGCACAGACAAAGGGATCCTCCAAGGGACCCAGTACTTC. This encodes CASSTDKGILQGTQYF. This chain uses TRBV5-1 with TRBJ2-5; D gene ambiguous. This CDR3 region has 16 residues. From germline, CDR1 is SGHRS and CDR2 YFSETQ.

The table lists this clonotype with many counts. The DNA for the CDR3 is TGCGCCAGCAGCCTCCCGGGACAGGGGAGAGATGAGCAGTTCTTC. As protein: CASSLPGQGRDEQFF. The rearrangement joins TRBV4-1 to TRBJ2-1; 10 nucleotides match TRBD1. The trim removed 4 bases at V and 8 bases at J, leaving 8 bases unmatched. Germline values: CDR1 MGHRA, CDR2 YSYEKL. This CDR3 is 15 amino acids long.

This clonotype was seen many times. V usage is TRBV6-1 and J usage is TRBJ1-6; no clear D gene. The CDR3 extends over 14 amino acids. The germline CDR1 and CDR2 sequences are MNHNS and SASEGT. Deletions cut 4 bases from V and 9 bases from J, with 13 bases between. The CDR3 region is CASSARVRVSPLHF. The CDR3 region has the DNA TGTGCCAGCAGTGCCCGGGTTCGGGTTTCACCCCTCCACTTT.

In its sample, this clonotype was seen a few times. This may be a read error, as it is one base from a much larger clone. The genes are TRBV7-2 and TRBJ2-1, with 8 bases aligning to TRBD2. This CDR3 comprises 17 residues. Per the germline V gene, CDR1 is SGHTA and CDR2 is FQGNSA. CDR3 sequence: CASSLALAGTFLNGQFF. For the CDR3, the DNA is TGTGCCAGCAGCTTAGCTCTAGCGGGTACTTTCCTCAATGGGCAGTTCTTC.

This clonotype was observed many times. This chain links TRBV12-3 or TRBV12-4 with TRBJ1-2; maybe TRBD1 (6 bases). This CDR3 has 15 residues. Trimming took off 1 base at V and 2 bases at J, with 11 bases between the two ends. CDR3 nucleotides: TGTGCCAGCAGTTTAGGGGGGGGCGGAAACTATGGCTACACCTTC. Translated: CASSLGGGGNYGYTF.

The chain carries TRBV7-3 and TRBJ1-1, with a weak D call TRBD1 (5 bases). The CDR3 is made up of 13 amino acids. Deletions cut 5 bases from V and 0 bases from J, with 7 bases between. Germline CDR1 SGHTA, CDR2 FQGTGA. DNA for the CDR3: TGTGCCAGCAGCATGACAGTGAACACTGAAGCTTTCTTT. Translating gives CASSMTVNTEAFF.

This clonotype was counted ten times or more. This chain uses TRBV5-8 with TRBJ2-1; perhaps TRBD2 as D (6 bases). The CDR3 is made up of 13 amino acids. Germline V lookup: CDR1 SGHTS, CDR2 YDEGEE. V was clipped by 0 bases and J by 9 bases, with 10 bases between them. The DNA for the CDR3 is TGTGCCAGCAGCTTGGAAGGGAGGTTTGAGCAGTTCTTC. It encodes CASSLEGRFEQFF. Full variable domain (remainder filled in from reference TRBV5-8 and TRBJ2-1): EAGVTQSPTHLIKTRGQQATLRCSPISGHTSVYWYQQALGLGLQFLLWYDEGEERNRGNFPPRFSGRQFPNYSSELNVNALELEDSALYLCASSLEGRFEQFFGPGTRLTVL.

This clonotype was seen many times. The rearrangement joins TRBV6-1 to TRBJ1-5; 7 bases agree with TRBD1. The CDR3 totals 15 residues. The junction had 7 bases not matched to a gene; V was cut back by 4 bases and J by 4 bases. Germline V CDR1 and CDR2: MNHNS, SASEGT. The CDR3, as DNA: TGTGCCAGCAGTGCCGGGACAGCCCTTAATCAGCCCCAGCATTTT. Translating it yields CASSAGTALNQPQHF.

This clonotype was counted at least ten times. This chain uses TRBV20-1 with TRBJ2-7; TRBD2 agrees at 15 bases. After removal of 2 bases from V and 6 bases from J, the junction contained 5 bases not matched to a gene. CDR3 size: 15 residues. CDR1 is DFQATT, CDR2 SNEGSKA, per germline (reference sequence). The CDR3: CSARQAGLAGGEQYF. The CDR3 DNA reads TGCAGTGCTAGACAGGCGGGACTAGCGGGAGGCGAGCAGTACTTC.

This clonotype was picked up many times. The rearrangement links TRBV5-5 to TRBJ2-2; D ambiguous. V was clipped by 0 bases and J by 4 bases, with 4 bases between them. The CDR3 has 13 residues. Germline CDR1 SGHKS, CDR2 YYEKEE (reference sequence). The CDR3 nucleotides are TGTGCCAGCAGCTTGGCGGGCACCGGGGAGCTGTTTTTT. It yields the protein CASSLAGTGELFF. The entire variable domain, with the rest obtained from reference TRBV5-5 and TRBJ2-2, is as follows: DAGVTQSPTHLIKTRGQQVTLRCSPISGHKSVSWYQQVLGQGPQFIFQYYEKEERGRGNFPDRFSARQFPNYSSELNVNALLLGDSALYLCASSLAGTGELFFGEGSRLTVL.

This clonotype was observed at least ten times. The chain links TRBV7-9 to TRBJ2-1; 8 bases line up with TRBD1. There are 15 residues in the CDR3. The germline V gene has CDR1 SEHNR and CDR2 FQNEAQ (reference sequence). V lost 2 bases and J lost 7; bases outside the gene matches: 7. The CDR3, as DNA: TGTGCCAGCAGCTTATTGGGGTACAGGGGGAATGAGCAGTTCTTC. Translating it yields CASSLLGYRGNEQFF.

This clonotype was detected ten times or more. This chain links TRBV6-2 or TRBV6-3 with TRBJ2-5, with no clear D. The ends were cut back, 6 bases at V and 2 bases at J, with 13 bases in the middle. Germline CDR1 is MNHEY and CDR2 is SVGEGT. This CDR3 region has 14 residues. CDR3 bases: TGTGCCAGCAGACTGGACGGAGTACAAGAGACCCAGTACTTC. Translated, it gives CASRLDGVQETQYF.

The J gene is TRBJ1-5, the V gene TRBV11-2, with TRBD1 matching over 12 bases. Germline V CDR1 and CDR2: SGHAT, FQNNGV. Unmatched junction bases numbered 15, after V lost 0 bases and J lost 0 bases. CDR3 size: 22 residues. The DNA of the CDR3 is TGTGCCAGCAGCTTAGACTTCTACTCCGGGACAGGGGGCTATTATAGCAATCAGCCCCAGCATTTT. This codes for CASSLDFYSGTGGYYSNQPQHF. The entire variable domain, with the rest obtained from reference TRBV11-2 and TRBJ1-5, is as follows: EAGVAQSPRYKIIEKRQSVAFWCNPISGHATLYWYQQILGQGPKLLIQFQNNGVVDDSQLPKDRFSAERLKGVDSTLKIQPAKLEDSAVYLCASSLDFYSGTGGYYSNQPQHFGDGTRLSIL.

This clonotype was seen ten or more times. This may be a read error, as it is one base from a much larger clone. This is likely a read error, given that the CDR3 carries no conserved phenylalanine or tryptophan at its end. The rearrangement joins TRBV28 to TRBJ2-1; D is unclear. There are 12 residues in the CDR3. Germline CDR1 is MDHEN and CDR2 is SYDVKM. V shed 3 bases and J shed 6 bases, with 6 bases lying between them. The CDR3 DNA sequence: TGTGCCAGCAGTTTTCGGAGCAATGAGCAGTTCCTC. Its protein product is CASSFRSNEQFL.

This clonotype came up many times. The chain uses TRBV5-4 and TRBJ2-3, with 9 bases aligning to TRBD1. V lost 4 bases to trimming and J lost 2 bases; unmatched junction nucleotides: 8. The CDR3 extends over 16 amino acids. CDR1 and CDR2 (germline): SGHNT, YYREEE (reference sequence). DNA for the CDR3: TGTGCCAGCAGCATAAAACAGGGGGCTTACACAGATACGCAGTATTTT. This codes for CASSIKQGAYTDTQYF.

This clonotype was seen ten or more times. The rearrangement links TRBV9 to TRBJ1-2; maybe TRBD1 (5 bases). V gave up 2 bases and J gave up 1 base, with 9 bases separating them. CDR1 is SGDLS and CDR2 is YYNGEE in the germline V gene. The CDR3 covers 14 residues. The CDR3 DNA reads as TGTGCCAGCAGCGTCGACGACAGTAACTATGGCTACACCTTC. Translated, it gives CASSVDDSNYGYTF.

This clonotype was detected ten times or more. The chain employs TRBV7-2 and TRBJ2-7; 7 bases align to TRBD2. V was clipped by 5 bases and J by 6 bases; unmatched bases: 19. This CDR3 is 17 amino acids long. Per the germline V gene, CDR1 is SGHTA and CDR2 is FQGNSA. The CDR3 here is CASSPRAWRTRGREQYF. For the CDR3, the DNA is TGTGCCAGCAGCCCTCGGGCGTGGAGGACTAGAGGTCGCGAGCAGTACTTC.

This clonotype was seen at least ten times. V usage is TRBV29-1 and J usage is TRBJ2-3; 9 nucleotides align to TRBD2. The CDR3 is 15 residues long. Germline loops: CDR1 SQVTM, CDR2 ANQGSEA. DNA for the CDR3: TGCAGTGGCGGGAGGGGAGGCAGGGGGACAGATACGCAGTATTTT. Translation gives CSGGRGGRGTDTQYF.

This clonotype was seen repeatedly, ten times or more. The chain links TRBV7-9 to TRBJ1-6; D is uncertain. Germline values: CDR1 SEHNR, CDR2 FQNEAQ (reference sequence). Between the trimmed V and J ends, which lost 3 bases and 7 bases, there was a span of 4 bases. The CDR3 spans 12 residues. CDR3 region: CASSFTNSPLHF. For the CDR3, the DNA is TGTGCCAGCAGCTTTACAAATTCACCCCTCCACTTT. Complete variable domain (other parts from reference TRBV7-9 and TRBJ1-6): DTGVSQNPRHKITKRGQNVTFRCDPISEHNRLYWYRQTLGQGPEFLTYFQNEAQLEKSRLLSDRFSAERPKGSFSTLEIQRTEQGDSAMYLCASSFTNSPLHFGNGTRLTVT.

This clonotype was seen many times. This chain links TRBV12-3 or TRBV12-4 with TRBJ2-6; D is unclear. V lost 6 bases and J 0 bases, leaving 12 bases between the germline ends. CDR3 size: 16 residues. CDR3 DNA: TGTGCCAGCAGCTCTGGACGGCACTCTGGGGCCAACGTCCTGACTTTC. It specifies CASSSGRHSGANVLTF.

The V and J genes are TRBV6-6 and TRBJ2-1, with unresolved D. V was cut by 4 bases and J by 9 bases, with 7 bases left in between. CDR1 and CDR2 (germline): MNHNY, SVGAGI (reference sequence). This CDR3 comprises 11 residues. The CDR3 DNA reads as TGTGCCAGCAGTTCAAGTACTGAGCAGTTCTTC. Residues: CASSSSTEQFF.

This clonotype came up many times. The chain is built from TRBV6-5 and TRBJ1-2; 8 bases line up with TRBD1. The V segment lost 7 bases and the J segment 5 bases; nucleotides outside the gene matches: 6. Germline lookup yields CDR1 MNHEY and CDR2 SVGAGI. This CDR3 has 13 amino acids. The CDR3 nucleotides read TGTGCCAGCACCACCGGGACAGGTTATGGCTACACCTTC. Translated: CASTTGTGYGYTF.

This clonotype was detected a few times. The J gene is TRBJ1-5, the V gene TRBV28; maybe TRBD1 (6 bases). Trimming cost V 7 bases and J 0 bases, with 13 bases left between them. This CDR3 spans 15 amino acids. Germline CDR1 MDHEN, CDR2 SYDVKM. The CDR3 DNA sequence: TGTGCCAGCACTCCTCACAGGGATAGCAATCAGCCCCAGCATTTT. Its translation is CASTPHRDSNQPQHF.

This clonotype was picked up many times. CDR3 in DNA: TGTGCCAGCAGACCTCAGGGTTCGGAAAAACTGTTTTTT. Translation: CASRPQGSEKLFF. J is TRBJ1-4 and V is TRBV25-1, with D possibly being TRBD1 (5 bases). Trimming stripped 6 bases from V and 8 bases from J, with 13 bases between. CDR3 length equals 13 residues. Per germline, CDR1 MGHDK and CDR2 SYGVNS.

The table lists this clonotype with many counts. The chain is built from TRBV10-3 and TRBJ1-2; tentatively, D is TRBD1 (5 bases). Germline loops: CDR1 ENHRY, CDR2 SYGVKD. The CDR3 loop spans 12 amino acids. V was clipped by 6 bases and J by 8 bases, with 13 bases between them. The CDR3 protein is CAISETGRGYTF. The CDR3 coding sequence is TGTGCCATCAGCGAAACAGGACGGGGCTACACCTTC.

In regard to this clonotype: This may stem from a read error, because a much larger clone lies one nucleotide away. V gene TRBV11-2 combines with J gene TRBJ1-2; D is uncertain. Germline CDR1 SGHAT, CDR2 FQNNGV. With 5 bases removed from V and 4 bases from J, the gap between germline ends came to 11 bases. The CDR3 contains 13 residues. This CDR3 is CASSHLGGYGYTF. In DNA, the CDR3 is TGTGCCAGCAGCCATTTAGGAGGCTATGGCTACACCTTC. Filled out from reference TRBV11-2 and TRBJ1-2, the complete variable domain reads EAGVAQSPRYKIIEKRQSVAFWCNPISGHATLYWYQQILGQGPKLLIQFQNNGVVDDSQLPKDRFSAERLKGVDSTLKIQPAKLEDSAVYLCASSHLGGYGYTFGSGTRLTVV.

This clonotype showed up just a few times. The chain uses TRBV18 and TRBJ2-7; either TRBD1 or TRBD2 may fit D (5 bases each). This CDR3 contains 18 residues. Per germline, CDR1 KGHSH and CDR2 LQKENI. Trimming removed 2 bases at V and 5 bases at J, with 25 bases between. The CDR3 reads CASSPEIPPGTFVHEQYF. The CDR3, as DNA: TGTGCCAGCTCACCAGAAATCCCCCCAGGGACCTTTGTCCACGAGCAGTACTTC. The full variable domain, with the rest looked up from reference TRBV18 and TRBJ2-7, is NAGVMQNPRHLVRRRGQEARLRCSPMKGHSHVYWYRQLPEEGLKFMVYLQKENIIDESGMPKERFSAEFPKEGPSILRIQQVVRGDSAAYFCASSPEIPPGTFVHEQYFGPGTRLTVT.

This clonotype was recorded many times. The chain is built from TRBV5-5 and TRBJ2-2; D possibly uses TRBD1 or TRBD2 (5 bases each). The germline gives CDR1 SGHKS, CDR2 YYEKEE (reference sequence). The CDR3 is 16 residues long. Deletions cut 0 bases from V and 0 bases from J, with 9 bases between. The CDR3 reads CASSLGVGANTGELFF. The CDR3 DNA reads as TGTGCCAGCAGCTTGGGAGTGGGGGCGAACACCGGGGAGCTGTTTTTT.

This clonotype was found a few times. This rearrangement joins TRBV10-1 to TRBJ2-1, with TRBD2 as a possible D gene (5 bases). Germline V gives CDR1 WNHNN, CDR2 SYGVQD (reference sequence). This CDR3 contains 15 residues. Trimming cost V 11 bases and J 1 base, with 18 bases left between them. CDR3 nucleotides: TGCGCCGGCATCTTGAGCAGGAGGTCCTACAATGAGCAGTTCTTC. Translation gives CAGILSRRSYNEQFF.

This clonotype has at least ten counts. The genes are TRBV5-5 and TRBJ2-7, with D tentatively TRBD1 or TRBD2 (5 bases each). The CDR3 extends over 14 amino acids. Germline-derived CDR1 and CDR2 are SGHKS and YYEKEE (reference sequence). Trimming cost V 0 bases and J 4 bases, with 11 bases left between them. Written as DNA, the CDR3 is TGTGCCAGCAGCTTGGGTCCGTGGGGGTACGAGCAGTACTTC. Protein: CASSLGPWGYEQYF.